This is a list of T cell receptor beta chains from one sample in a study of blood T cells in healthy people across ages. TCRdb itself ran the 5' RACE reads through MiXCR, one entry per CDR3 protein. The sample contains 750,000 to 950,000 distinct CDR3 sequences, less than 70% of which appear only once. Material for sequencing was blood. These receptors were obtained from an elderly man in good health. Each CDR3 is given with its conserved first and last residue. D genes are given only for firm matches. The listing skips clone size in some rows; elsewhere it reads once, few, many or a size class.

v_gene,j_gene,abundance,d_gene,CDR3nt,CDR3aa
TRBV7-2,TRBJ2-7,.,.,TGTGCCAGCAGCACTCACGGGAGAGTAGGCTACGAGCAGTACTTC,CASSTHGRVGYEQYF
TRBV20-1,TRBJ2-1,.,.,TGCAGTGCTAGAGATAGCCTATCTACCTACAATGAGCAGTTCTTC,CSARDSLSTYNEQFF
TRBV3-1,TRBJ2-1,.,TRBD2,TGTGCCAGCAGCCTCTCCGGGACTAGCGGCAATGAGCAGTTCTTC,CASSLSGTSGNEQFF
TRBV20-1,TRBJ2-1,.,.,TGCAGTGCTAAACTAGGAGCCTCCTACAATGAGCAGTTCTTC,CSAKLGASYNEQFF
TRBV20-1,TRBJ2-2,once,TRBD2,TGCAGTGCTAGAGACCAGCGGGGTGGCAACACCGGGGAGCTGTTTTTT,CSARDQRGGNTGELFF
TRBV20-1,TRBJ1-6,.,TRBD1,TGCAGTGCTAGAGGTCAGAGGACAGGTTATAATTCACCCCTCCACTTT,CSARGQRTGYNSPLHF
TRBV29-1,TRBJ1-2,.,.,TGCAGCGCCCCATCCGGGCGCGGCTACACCTTC,CSAPSGRGYTF
TRBV4-1,TRBJ2-4,.,.,TGCGCCAGCAGCCAAGTGCAGGGTCTAGCCAAAAACATTCAGTACTTC,CASSQVQGLAKNIQYF
TRBV12-5,TRBJ1-2,.,.,TGTGCTAGTGGCGCTGGGACACTGGATGGCTACACCTTC,CASGAGTLDGYTF
TRBV11-2,TRBJ2-7,.,TRBD1,TGTGCCAGCAGCCCCGGGACAGGGTTCTCTGACGAGCAGTACTTC,CASSPGTGFSDEQYF
TRBV5-1,TRBJ2-7,once,TRBD1,TGCGCCAGCAGCTTGATGGGGACAGGGGGCGGCGAGCAGTACTTC,CASSLMGTGGGEQYF
TRBV29-1,TRBJ2-1,few,.,TGCAGCGGGATTGGTTTAGGGTTTGGGGGCAATGAGCAGTTCTTC,CSGIGLGFGGNEQFF
TRBV29-1,TRBJ2-5,.,.,TGCAGCGGCAGCAAAGCCCAAGAGACCCAGTACTTC,CSGSKAQETQYF
TRBV2,TRBJ2-7,.,TRBD2,TGTGCCAGCAGGCCCGCTGGGTGGGGACTAGCTCGGAATGAGCAGTACTTC,CASRPAGWGLARNEQYF